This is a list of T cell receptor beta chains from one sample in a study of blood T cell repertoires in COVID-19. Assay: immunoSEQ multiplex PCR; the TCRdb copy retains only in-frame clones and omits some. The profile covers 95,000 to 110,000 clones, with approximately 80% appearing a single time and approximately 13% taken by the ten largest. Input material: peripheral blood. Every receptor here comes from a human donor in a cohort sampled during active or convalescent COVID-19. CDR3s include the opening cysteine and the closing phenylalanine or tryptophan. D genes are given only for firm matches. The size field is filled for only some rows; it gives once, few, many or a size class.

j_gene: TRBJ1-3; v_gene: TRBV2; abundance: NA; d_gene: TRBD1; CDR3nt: TGTGCCAGCAGTGCGACAGGGCCGGGAGGAAACACCATATATTTT; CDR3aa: CASSATGPGGNTIYF
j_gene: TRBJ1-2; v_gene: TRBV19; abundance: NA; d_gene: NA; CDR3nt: TGTGCCAGTACCCAACCCCTCCGGGACACCCAACGCGGCTACACCTTC; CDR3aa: CASTQPLRDTQRGYTF
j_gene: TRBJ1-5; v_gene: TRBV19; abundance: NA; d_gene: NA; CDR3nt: TGTGCCGCGTCGGGGGATCGCAATCAGCCCCAGCATTTT; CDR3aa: CAASGDRNQPQHF
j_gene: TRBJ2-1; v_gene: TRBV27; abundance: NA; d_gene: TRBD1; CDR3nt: TGTGCCAGCAATAAACAGGGGGCTGGTTACAATGAGCAGTTCTTC; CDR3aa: CASNKQGAGYNEQFF
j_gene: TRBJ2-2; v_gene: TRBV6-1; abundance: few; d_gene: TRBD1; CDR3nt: TGTGCCAGCAGTGAAGCCATCAACAGGGGGCACGGGGAGCTGTTTTTT; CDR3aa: CASSEAINRGHGELFF
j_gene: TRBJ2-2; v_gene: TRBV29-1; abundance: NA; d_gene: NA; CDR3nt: TGCAGCGTAAGAAAGGAGGGGGCTACCGGGGAGCTGTTTTTT; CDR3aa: CSVRKEGATGELFF
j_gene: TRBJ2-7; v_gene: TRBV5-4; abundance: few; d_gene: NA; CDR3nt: TGTGCCAGCAGCTATCCAGGAATCTACGAGCAGTACTTC; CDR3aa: CASSYPGIYEQYF
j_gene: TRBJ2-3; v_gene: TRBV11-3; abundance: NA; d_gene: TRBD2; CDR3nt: TGTGCCAGCAGTGCGGGGGGGCCGGGCACAGATACGCAGTATTTT; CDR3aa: CASSAGGPGTDTQYF
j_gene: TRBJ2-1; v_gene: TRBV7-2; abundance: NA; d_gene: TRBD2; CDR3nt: TGTGCCAGCAGCTTAAGACTAGCGGCTTACAATGAGCAGTTCTTC; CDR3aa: CASSLRLAAYNEQFF
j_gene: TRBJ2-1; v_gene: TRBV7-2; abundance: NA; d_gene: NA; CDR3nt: TGTGCCAGCAGCCTGAAGCATGAGCAGTTCTTC; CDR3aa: CASSLKHEQFF
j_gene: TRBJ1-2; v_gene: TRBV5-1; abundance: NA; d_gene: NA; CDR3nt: TGCGCCAGCAGCGTGTTGACAGGATTCGGTGGCTACACCTTC; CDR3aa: CASSVLTGFGGYTF
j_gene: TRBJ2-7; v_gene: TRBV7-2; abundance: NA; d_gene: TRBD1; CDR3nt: TGTGCCAGCAGCTCCGGGACAGGGGTCCCCGAGCAGTACTTC; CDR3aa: CASSSGTGVPEQYF
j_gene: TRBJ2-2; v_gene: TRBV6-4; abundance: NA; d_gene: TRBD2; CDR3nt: TGTGCCAGCAGTGCGAGAGCGGGGGGCCGCACCGGGGAGCTGTTTTTT; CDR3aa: CASSARAGGRTGELFF
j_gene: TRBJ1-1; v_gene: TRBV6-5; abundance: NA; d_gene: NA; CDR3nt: TGTGCCAGCAGACGAACCCTCACGGGGGGAACTGAAGCTTTCTTT; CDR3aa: CASRRTLTGGTEAFF
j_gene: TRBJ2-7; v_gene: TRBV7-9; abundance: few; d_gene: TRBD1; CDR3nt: TGTGCCAGCAGCTCCGAGACAGGGCGCCCCTACGAGCAGTACTTC; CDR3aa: CASSSETGRPYEQYF
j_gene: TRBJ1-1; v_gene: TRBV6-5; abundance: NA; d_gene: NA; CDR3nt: TGTGCCAGTTACTACCACGGTGCTAACACTGAAGCTTTCTTT; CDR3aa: CASYYHGANTEAFF
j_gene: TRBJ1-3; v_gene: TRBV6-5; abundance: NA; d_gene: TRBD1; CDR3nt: TGTGCCAGCGCTGGCAACAGGGGAAGGAACACCATATATTTT; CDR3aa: CASAGNRGRNTIYF
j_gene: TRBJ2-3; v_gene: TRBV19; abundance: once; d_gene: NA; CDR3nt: TGTGCCAGTAGGGGGAGTCGACAGGTCACAGATACGCAGTATTTT; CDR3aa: CASRGSRQVTDTQYF
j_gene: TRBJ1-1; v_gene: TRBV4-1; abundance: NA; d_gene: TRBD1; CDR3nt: TGCGCCAGCAGCCAAGAACACCGACAGGGGGGGAACACTGAAGCTTTCTTT; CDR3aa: CASSQEHRQGGNTEAFF
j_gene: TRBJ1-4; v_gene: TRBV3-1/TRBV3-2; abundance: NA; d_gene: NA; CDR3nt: TGTGCCACAGGGAATGAAAAACTGTTTTTT; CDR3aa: CATGNEKLFF
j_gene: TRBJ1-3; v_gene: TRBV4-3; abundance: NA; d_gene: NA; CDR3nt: TGCGCCAGCAGCCAAGAGCCCCGACTCGGGGTACACTCTGGAAACACCATATATTTT; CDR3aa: CASSQEPRLGVHSGNTIYF
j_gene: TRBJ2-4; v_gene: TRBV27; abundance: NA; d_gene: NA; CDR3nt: TGTGCCAGCAGCCAATGGTCCGGGGAAGCGGCCAAAAACATTCAGTACTTC; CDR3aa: CASSQWSGEAAKNIQYF
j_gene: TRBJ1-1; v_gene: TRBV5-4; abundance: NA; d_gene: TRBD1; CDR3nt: TGTGCCAGCAGGAGGGGACAGGTGTCTGAAGCTTTCTTT; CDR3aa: CASRRGQVSEAFF
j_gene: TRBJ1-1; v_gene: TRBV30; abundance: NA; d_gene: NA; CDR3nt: TGTGCCTGGAGTAACAGGGTAGACACTGAAGCTTTCTTT; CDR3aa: CAWSNRVDTEAFF
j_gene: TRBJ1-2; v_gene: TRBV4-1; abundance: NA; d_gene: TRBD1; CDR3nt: TGCGCCAGCGGACAGGCCGGGGTCTATGGCTACACCTTC; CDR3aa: CASGQAGVYGYTF
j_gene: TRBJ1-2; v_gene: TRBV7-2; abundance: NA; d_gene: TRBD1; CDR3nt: TGTGCCAGCAGCTTAGCCGGGACAGGCCTTGACTATGGCTACACCTTC; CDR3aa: CASSLAGTGLDYGYTF
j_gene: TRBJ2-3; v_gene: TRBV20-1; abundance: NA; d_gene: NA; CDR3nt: TGCAGTGCTAGTACCGGGGGCACAGATACGCAGTATTTT; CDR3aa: CSASTGGTDTQYF
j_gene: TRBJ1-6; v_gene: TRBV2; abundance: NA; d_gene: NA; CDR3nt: TGTGCCAGCAGTGATAACTCCTATAATTCACCCCTCCACTTT; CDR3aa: CASSDNSYNSPLHF
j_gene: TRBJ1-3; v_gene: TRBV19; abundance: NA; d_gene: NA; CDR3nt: TGTGCCAGTCTTACTGATTTCTTCACCGGCTCTGGAAACACCATATATTTT; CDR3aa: CASLTDFFTGSGNTIYF
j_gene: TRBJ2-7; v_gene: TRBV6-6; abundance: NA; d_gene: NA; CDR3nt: TGTGCCAGCAGTCAAACAGGCCCCTACGAGCAGTACTTC; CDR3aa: CASSQTGPYEQYF
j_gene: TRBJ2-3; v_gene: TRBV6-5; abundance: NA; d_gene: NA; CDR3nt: TGTGCCAGCGGGCCCTCGGGACTTTCTCAGTATTTT; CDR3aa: CASGPSGLSQYF
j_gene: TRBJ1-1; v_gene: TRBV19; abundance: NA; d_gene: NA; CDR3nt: TGTGCCAGTAGTACAGGGCTCATGAACACTGAAGCTTTCTTT; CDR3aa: CASSTGLMNTEAFF
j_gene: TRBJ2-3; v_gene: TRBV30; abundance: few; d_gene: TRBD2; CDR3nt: TGTGCCTGGAGTGCCCAGGCGGGGGGCGCAGATACGCAGTATTTT; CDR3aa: CAWSAQAGGADTQYF
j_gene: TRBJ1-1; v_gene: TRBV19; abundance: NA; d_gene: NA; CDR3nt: TGTGCCAGTAGTATGCAAGGGAGCACTGAAGCTTTCTTT; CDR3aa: CASSMQGSTEAFF
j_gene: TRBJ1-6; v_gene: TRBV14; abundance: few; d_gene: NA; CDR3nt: TGTGCCAGCAGCCAAGGGAGGTGGGACAAAAATTCACCCCTCCACTTT; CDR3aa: CASSQGRWDKNSPLHF
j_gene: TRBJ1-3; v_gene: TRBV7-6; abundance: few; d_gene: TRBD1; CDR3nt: TGTGCCAGCAGTCAGGTTATTTACAGGGGTCGGAGAAACACCATATATTTT; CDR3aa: CASSQVIYRGRRNTIYF
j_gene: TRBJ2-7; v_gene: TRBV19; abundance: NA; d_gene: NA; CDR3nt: TGTGCCAGTAGTATGCGGCAGGGGACCTACGAGCAGTACTTC; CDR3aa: CASSMRQGTYEQYF
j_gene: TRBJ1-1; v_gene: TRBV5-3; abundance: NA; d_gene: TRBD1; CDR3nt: TGTGCCAGAAGCTCTCGGACAGGGGACACTGAAGCTTTCTTT; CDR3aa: CARSSRTGDTEAFF
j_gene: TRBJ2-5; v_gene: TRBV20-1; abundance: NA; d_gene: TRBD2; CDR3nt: TGCAGTGCTAGTCGCCTAGCGGGGGACGGGGAGACCCAGTACTTC; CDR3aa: CSASRLAGDGETQYF
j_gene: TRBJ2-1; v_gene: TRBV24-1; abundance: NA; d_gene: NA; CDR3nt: TGTGCCACCAGTGATTTGGCACAAAATGAGCAGTTCTTC; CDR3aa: CATSDLAQNEQFF
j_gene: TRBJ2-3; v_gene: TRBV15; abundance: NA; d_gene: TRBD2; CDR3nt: TGTGCCACCAGCAGAGACCTAGCGGGGGCAGATACGCAGTATTTT; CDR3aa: CATSRDLAGADTQYF
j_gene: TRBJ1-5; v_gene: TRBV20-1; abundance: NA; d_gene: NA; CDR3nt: TGCAGTGCTAGTGCCAACAGTGGAGGGGATCAGCCCCAGCATTTT; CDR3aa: CSASANSGGDQPQHF
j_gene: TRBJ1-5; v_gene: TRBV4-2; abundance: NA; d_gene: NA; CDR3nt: TGTGCCAGCAGCCAAGATTCCAGGTTAAATCAGCCCCAGCATTTT; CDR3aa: CASSQDSRLNQPQHF
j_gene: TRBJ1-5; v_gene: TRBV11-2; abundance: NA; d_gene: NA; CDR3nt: TGTGCCAGCAGCTTAGGAGGTCAGCCCCAGCATTTT; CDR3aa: CASSLGGQPQHF
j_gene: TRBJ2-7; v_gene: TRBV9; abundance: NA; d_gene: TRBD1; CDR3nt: TGTGCCAGCAGCGTGGCTCCGGGACAGGGCGAATCCGAGCAGTACTTC; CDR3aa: CASSVAPGQGESEQYF
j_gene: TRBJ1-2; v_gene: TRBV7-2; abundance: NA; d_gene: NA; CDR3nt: TGTGCCAGCAGCCCAGGGGTGGGCAACTATGGCTACACCTTC; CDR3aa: CASSPGVGNYGYTF
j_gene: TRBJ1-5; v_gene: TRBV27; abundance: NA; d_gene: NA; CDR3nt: TGTGCCAGCAGTTTTAACAATCAGCCCCAGCATTTT; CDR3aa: CASSFNNQPQHF
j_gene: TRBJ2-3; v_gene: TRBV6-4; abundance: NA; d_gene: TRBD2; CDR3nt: TGTGCCAGCAGTGCCCAAGCTAGCGGCCGGGGGGAGACGCAGTATTTT; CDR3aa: CASSAQASGRGETQYF
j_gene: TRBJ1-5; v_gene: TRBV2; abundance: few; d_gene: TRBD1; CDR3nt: TGTGCCAGCAGTGGACAGGGAAGGAAGAATCAGCCCCAGCATTTT; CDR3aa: CASSGQGRKNQPQHF
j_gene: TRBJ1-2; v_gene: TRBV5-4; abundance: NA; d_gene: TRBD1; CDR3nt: TGTGCCAGCAGCGGAATACCGGGACAGGGCTATGGCTACACCTTC; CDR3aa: CASSGIPGQGYGYTF
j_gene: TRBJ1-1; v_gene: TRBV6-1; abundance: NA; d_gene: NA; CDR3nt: TGTGCCAGCAGTGACAGGGCGTTGCCTGAAGCTTTCTTT; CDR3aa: CASSDRALPEAFF
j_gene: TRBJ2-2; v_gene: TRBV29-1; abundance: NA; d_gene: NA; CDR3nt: TGCAGCGTTGACATACAGGGCCTGAACACCGGGGAGCTGTTTTTT; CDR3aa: CSVDIQGLNTGELFF
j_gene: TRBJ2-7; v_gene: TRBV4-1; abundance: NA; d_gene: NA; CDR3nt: TGCGCCAGCAGCCAATCGGGCGGTAGGGAGCTCTACGAGCAGTACTTC; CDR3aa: CASSQSGGRELYEQYF